This T cell receptor (beta chain) was captured by sequencing in a study of PD-1 blockade in classical Hodgkin lymphoma. In every patient, relapse followed autologous stem cell transplantation, while exposure to brentuximab vedotin differed. This CDR3 comprises 14 residues. The V gene's germline CDR1 is KGHSH and CDR2 LQKENI. V lost 9 bases and J lost 3, with 18 bases in between. As concerns this clone: Its target is unknown.

General study results and limits: Diversity in CD4+ TCRs, unlike that measured in CD8+ TCRs, had risen significantly by C4D1.

Sequenced by immunoSEQ multiplex PCR; TCRdb stores in-frame clones only, minus some. The sample contains about 40,000 clones, 70% to 80% of which appear only once. The rearrangement uses TRBV18 and TRBJ2-7; maybe TRBD1 (6 bases). The specimen was peripheral blood mononuclear cells (PBMCs), collected at baseline. This receptor was identified in a human donor with classical Hodgkin lymphoma. CDR3 region: CASSGETGNYEQYF. As DNA, the CDR3 is TGTGCCAGTTCTGGAGAGACAGGAAACTACGAGCAGTACTTC.